Listed below are T cell receptor beta chains from one sample, sequenced in a study of cytomegalovirus exposure and HLA in healthy donors. Method: immunoSEQ multiplex PCR; TCRdb's copy keeps in-frame clones and lacks some. Here the sample spans about 110,000 clones, roughly 82% being singletons. Source material: PBMCs. These receptors were obtained from a male donor in good health and CMV-seropositive. Each CDR3 is given with its conserved first and last residue. D genes are given only for firm matches. The listing skips clone size in some rows; elsewhere it reads once, few, many or a size class.

16	NA	TRBD2	TRBV7-3	TRBJ2-1	TGTGCCAGCAGCACCGTAGCGGGAGGTTCCCCCAATGAGCAGTTCTTC	CASSTVAGGSPNEQFF
15	NA	NA	TRBV6-6	TRBJ1-1	TGTGCCAGCAGTTACTCTACGACAGGTGCCACTGAAGCTTTCTTT	CASSYSTTGATEAFF
16	NA	NA	TRBV28	TRBJ1-4	TGTGCCAGCAGCCCACCCGGACAAAGGCGGACTGAAAAACTGTTTTTT	CASSPPGQRRTEKLFF
14	NA	NA	TRBV15	TRBJ1-5	TGTGCCACCAGCAGAGATGGCAGGGTGCAGCCCCAGCATTTT	CATSRDGRVQPQHF
15	NA	NA	TRBV28	TRBJ2-3	TGTGCCAGCAGTTTCCTCCGGCGGGCCCCAGATACGCAGTATTTT	CASSFLRRAPDTQYF
14	once	NA	TRBV27	TRBJ2-3	TGTGCCAGCACCGCCGGGTGGGGGGCAGATACGCAGTATTTT	CASTAGWGADTQYF
14	NA	NA	TRBV11-3	TRBJ1-1	TGTGCCAGCAGCTTAGATGGTGCAGTTTCGGGAGCTTTCTTT	CASSLDGAVSGAFF
12	NA	TRBD1	TRBV5-6	TRBJ1-1	TGTGCCAGCAGCTTGCCGACAGGGGCCCAGGAGTTT	CASSLPTGAQEF
14	NA	TRBD1	TRBV4-3	TRBJ2-7	TGCGCCAGCAGCCACACGACAGGGGTATACGAGCAGTACTTC	CASSHTTGVYEQYF
14	once	NA	TRBV6-5	TRBJ2-7	TGTGCCAGCAGTTACCTGCCCACGAGCTACGAGCAGTACTTC	CASSYLPTSYEQYF
15	NA	NA	TRBV5-8	TRBJ2-7	TGTGCCAGCAGCTTGAATTTCAGGGCGGTATACGAGCAGTACTTC	CASSLNFRAVYEQYF
12	few	NA	TRBV12-5	TRBJ1-2	TGTGCTAGTGGGGGACAAAACTATGGCTACACCTTC	CASGGQNYGYTF
16	NA	TRBD1	TRBV7-2	TRBJ2-4	TGTGCCAGCAGCCTTGAGGGGGCCCGAACCAAAAACATTCAGTACTTC	CASSLEGARTKNIQYF
13	NA	TRBD1	TRBV29-1	TRBJ1-2	TGCAGCGTTGGACAGGGGGGAATCTATGGCTACACCTTC	CSVGQGGIYGYTF
11	NA	NA	TRBV7-9	TRBJ1-1	TGTGCCAGCAGGCGAACCCCCGAAGCTTTCTTT	CASRRTPEAFF
14	NA	NA	TRBV6-1	TRBJ1-4	TGTGCCAGCAGTGTCGGGAATCTGGGCGAAAAACTGTTTTTT	CASSVGNLGEKLFF
13	few	NA	TRBV4-3	TRBJ1-1	TGCGCCAGCAGCCAGGGGGGACCCACTGAAGCTTTCTTT	CASSQGGPTEAFF
15	NA	TRBD2	TRBV6-5	TRBJ2-1	TGTGCCAGCAGCAAGCGGGAGGCCTCCTACAATGAGCAGTTCTTC	CASSKREASYNEQFF
14	NA	NA	TRBV2	TRBJ1-4	TGTGCCAGCAGAGGTGGGCAGGGAAATGAAAAACTGTTTTTT	CASRGGQGNEKLFF
11	few	NA	TRBV6-5	TRBJ1-1	TGTGCCAGCGGGGGCGGCGCTGAAGCTTTCTTT	CASGGGAEAFF
16	NA	NA	TRBV11-2	TRBJ2-2	TGTGCCAGCAGCTTAGAGGCGGGCCTGAACACCGGGGAGCTGTTTTTT	CASSLEAGLNTGELFF
17	NA	TRBD2	TRBV7-3	TRBJ2-7	TGTGCCAGCAGCTTAACGGCAACTGGACTAGCGGGAGCTGAGCAGTACTTC	CASSLTATGLAGAEQYF
16	NA	NA	TRBV5-4	TRBJ1-2	TGTGCCAGCAGCTTTACGGGGGGTAGCGGGATCTATGGCTACACCTTC	CASSFTGGSGIYGYTF
15	NA	NA	TRBV6-5	TRBJ2-7	TGTGCCAGCAGAAAGGCGGCGGGGCTCTCCTACGAGCAGTACTTC	CASRKAAGLSYEQYF
16	NA	NA	TRBV28	TRBJ1-6	TGTGCCAGCAGTTTATCAGTCGGGGTGAGTAATTCACCCCTCCACTTT	CASSLSVGVSNSPLHF
15	NA	TRBD1	TRBV7-3	TRBJ2-5	TGTGCCAGCAGCTACTCGGGACAGGGATCGGAGACCCAGTACTTC	CASSYSGQGSETQYF
14	NA	TRBD1	TRBV28	TRBJ1-5	TGTGCCAGCAGTTTAGGACAGGGGAACCGGCCCCAGCATTTT	CASSLGQGNRPQHF
14	NA	TRBD1	TRBV19	TRBJ1-1	TGTGCCAGTAGTCGCGGGACAGGGGGCACTGAAGCTTTCTTT	CASSRGTGGTEAFF
17	NA	NA	TRBV7-8	TRBJ2-6	TGTGCCAGCAGGTTAAGGACAGCCCGAACTGGGGCCAACGTCCTGACTTTC	CASRLRTARTGANVLTF
12	once	NA	TRBV2	TRBJ2-7	TGTGCCAGCAGTGAAGGCAGCTACGAGCAGTACTTC	CASSEGSYEQYF
15	NA	NA	TRBV30	TRBJ1-1	TGTGCTTGGAGTGTACTAGGGAGGGTGAACACTGAAGCTTTCTTT	CAWSVLGRVNTEAFF
15	NA	TRBD1	TRBV19	TRBJ2-7	TGTGCCAGTAGGATCGGGACAGGGTCCTCCTACGAGCAGTACTTC	CASRIGTGSSYEQYF
14	NA	TRBD1	TRBV4-3	TRBJ1-2	TGCGCCAGCAGCCAGGGACAGGCTAACTATGGCTACACCTTC	CASSQGQANYGYTF